Sequencing of this T cell receptor (beta chain) was carried out in a study of CD4 T cells in relation to SARS-CoV-2 and coronaviruses. CD4+ T cells from unexposed donors were obtained before the COVID-19 pandemic (2011-2018). Isolation of CD4+ T cells took place after around eleven days in culture. Cultures held 2 million to 2.5 million PBMCs per well with approximately 10 IU/ml IL-2. Cultures received half-medium IL-2 refreshes on days 3 and 7. Libraries were prepared by immunoSEQ multiplex PCR; TCRdb keeps only in-frame clonotypes and omits some of them. The data contain some 22,000 clones, roughly 72% of them singletons. Comment on this clone: As yet, its antigen is unknown.

The germline V and J ends were trimmed by 0 bases and 8 bases, with 10 bases remaining between them. CDR3 length: 12 residues. CDR1 and CDR2 (germline): SQVTM, ANQGSEA. This receptor was obtained from a human donor in good health. The genes are TRBV29-1 and TRBJ1-2; D gene ambiguous. The source material was CD4+ T cells from PBMCs, cultured in vitro. DNA for the CDR3: TGCAGCGTTGAAGAAAGCAGGTGGGGCTACACCTTC. Residues: CSVEESRWGYTF.